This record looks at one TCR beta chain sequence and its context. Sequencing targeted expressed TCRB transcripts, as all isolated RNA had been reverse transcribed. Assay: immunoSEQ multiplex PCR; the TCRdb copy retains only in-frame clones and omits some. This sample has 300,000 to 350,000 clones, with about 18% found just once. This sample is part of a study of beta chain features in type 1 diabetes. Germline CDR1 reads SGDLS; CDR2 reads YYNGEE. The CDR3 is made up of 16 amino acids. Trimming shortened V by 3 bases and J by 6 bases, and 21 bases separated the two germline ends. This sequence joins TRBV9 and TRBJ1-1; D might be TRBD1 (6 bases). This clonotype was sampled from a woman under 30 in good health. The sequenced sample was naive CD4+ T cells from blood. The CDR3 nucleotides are TGTGCCAGCAGCGCCGGACAGACGGCCGGGAGGGCTGAAGCTTTCTTT. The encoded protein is CASSAGQTAGRAEAFF.